This section outlines one T cell receptor (beta chain) sequence together with its context. The antigen remains unidentified. Germline CDR1 is MGHDK and CDR2 is SYGVNS. The CDR3 is 13 residues long. V was clipped by 2 bases and J by 8 bases, with 12 bases between them. Via MiXCR, TCRdb re-called the reads, giving one row per CDR3 protein. The sample holds about 890,000 distinct CDR3 sequences; about a third are singletons and the top ten take 11% to 15%. The sample comes from a study of T cell repertoires in cytomegalovirus infection. Study-level background: The authors relied on CMV epitopes, both recently identified HLA-C-restricted and well-studied HLA-B-restricted. Through public TCR beta signatures, both CMV infection and matching HLA type were indicated.

Study results and limitations: In two of eight donors, the top clonotype was HLA-C-restricted CMV-specific. Cumulative public TCR beta family frequency identified carriers of CMV plus the relevant HLA.

The V call is TRBV25-1, the J call TRBJ1-2, with D maybe TRBD1 (5 bases). The sequencing used cultured CD8+ T cells from PBMCs, collected from culture after CMV antigen stimulation. The receptor was isolated from a human donor in good health (CMV status not recorded). Some clones in this sample may be carry-over from other donors' samples. CDR3 protein: CASSEPQVRGYTF. The CDR3 nucleotides are TGTGCCAGCAGTGAACCACAGGTCCGAGGCTACACCTTC.